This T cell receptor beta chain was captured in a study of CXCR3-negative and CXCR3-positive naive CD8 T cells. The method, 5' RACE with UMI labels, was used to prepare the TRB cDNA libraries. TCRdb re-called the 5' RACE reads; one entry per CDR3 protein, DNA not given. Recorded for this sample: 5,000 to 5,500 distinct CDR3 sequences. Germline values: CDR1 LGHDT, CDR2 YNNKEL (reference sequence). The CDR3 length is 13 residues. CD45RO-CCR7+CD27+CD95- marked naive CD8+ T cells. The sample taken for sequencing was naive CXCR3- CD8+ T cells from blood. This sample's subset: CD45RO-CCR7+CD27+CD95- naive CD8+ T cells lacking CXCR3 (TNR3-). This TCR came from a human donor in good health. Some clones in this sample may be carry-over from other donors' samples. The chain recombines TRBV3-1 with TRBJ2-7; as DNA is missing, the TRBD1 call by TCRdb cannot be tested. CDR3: CASSDGTPYEQYF.